The present T cell receptor (beta chain) was sequenced within a study of blood T cell repertoires in COVID-19. Overall study: Sample material is recorded as cDNA or gDNA derived from T cells, B-cell-depleted T cells, or PBMCs.

As originally analysed: Amplification of reference gene primers provided the estimated nucleated cell counts. Method: immunoSEQ multiplex PCR; TCRdb's copy keeps in-frame clones and lacks some. Clonal size and the V and J genes are those of that table, whereas D and trimming came from the DNA. Of roughly 410,000 clones listed, over 75% are singletons. V was pared by 7 bases and J by 6 bases, with 4 bases of the junction left unmatched. Germline CDR1 and CDR2: SNHLY and FYNNEI. The CDR3 contains 12 residues. This rearrangement joins TRBV2 to TRBJ2-7, with TRBD1 matching 9 bases. Input material: peripheral blood. The receptor's source is a woman in her thirties or forties with COVID-19, enrolled during active disease. The CDR3 sequence: CASIDRGIEQYF. The CDR3 bases are TGTGCCAGCATCGACAGGGGGATCGAGCAGTACTTC.